These 19 T cell receptor beta chains were sequenced from one sample in a study of CD8 T cells in Susac syndrome. With random hexamers, reverse transcription was performed on roughly 0.45 to 1 ug of RNA. TCRdb redid the calling of the immunoSEQ multiplex PCR reads with MiXCR, one entry per CDR3 protein. The table has roughly 47,000 distinct CDR3 sequences, nearly 95% seen once. Sequencing was done on a sample of CD8+ T cells from PBMCs. The receptors originated from a human donor in good health.

This clonotype was recorded once. The chain joins TRBV5-8 to TRBJ2-7, with TRBD2 identical over 9 bases. Germline CDR1 and CDR2: SGHTS and YDEGEE. V shed 3 bases, J shed 6 bases, and the junction held 7 bases outside the gene matches. The CDR3 runs to 14 residues. As DNA, the CDR3 is TGTGCCAGCAGCTGGGTGGGACTAGCCTCCGAGCAGTACTTC. This translates into CASSWVGLASEQYF.

The rearrangement uses TRBV2 and TRBJ1-2; D perhaps matches TRBD1 (5 bases). CDR1 SNHLY and CDR2 FYNNEI come from the germline V gene. The CDR3 spans 11 residues. V lost 9 bases, J lost 4 bases, and 9 bases lay in between. CDR3 region: CASLDIYGYTF. CDR3 sequence (DNA): TGTGCCAGTTTGGACATCTATGGCTACACCTTC.

The V and J genes are TRBV6-6 and TRBJ2-7, with TRBD1 as a possible D gene (6 bases). This CDR3 has 16 amino acids. The V gene's germline CDR1 is MNHNY and CDR2 SVGAGI (reference sequence). V was trimmed by 6 bases and J by 2 bases, leaving 20 bases between them. This CDR3 is CASSQGGTNPTYEQYF. The DNA of the CDR3 is TGTGCCAGCAGCCAAGGGGGTACCAACCCAACCTACGAGCAGTACTTC.

J is TRBJ2-7 and V is TRBV2; TRBD2 might be the D (7 bases). Trimming removed 4 bases at V and 6 bases at J, with 16 bases between. CDR3 size: 14 residues. Germline V gene lookup returns CDR1 SNHLY and CDR2 FYNNEI. In DNA, the CDR3 is TGTGCCAGCAGTGCGGGGGGCAATCGCGGCGAGCAGTACTTC. It yields the protein CASSAGGNRGEQYF.

The V call is TRBV23-1, the J call TRBJ1-5; no reliable D call. TRBV23-1 is recorded as an ORF, its role being uncertain. The V end lost 0 bases, the J end lost 2 bases, and 11 bases lay between the germline ends. The CDR3 has 16 amino acids. The CDR3 coding sequence is TGCGCCAGCAGTCAATCCCCAGGAGGAGGCAATCAGCCCCAGCATTTT. Encoded protein: CASSQSPGGGNQPQHF.

V gene TRBV7-2 combines with J gene TRBJ2-7, with unresolved D. CDR1 SGHTA and CDR2 FQGNSA come from the germline V gene. Trimming cost V 4 bases and J 6 bases, with 13 bases left between them. This CDR3 comprises 13 residues. As DNA, the CDR3 is TGTGCCAGCAGCTCCCCTAACCATGGCGAGCAGTACTTC. Its translation is CASSSPNHGEQYF.

The CDR3 is CASSQGLVDTQYF. CDR3 bases: TGTGCCAGCAGCCAGGGACTAGTGGATACGCAGTATTTT. V gene TRBV13 combines with J gene TRBJ2-3; 8 bases map to TRBD2. Germline CDR1 reads PRHDT; CDR2 reads FYEKMQ (reference sequence). This CDR3 region has 13 residues. The J segment lost 6 bases and the V segment lost 5 bases, leaving 4 bases of the junction unmatched.

The chain is built from TRBV30 and TRBJ1-3; D is perhaps TRBD1 (6 bases). Germline values: CDR1 GTSNPN, CDR2 SVGIG (reference sequence). The CDR3 extends over 16 amino acids. Trimming removed 0 bases at V and 4 bases at J, with 16 bases between. The CDR3 loop reads CAWSVDRPIGGNTIYF. The CDR3 nucleotides are TGTGCCTGGAGTGTAGACAGGCCTATTGGCGGAAACACCATATATTTT.

The V and J genes are TRBV10-3 and TRBJ2-1; D is possibly TRBD1 or TRBD2 (5 bases each). CDR3 size: 19 residues. CDR1 is ENHRY, CDR2 SYGVKD, per germline. The ends were cut back, 1 base at V and 0 bases at J, with 19 bases in the middle. CDR3: CAISEFDTGTESSYNEQFF. The CDR3 DNA sequence: TGTGCCATCAGTGAGTTCGACACCGGGACGGAGAGCTCCTACAATGAGCAGTTCTTC.

The rearrangement joins TRBV6-5 to TRBJ1-1; a possible D gene is TRBD1 (5 bases). Between the trimmed V and J ends, which lost 0 bases and 5 bases, there was a span of 13 bases. Germline CDR1 reads MNHEY; CDR2 reads SVGAGI. The CDR3 is 15 amino acids. As DNA, the CDR3 is TGTGCCAGCAGTTACTCAGCAGGGCGAAGTACTGAAGCTTTCTTT. Translating it yields CASSYSAGRSTEAFF.

The chain employs TRBV7-2 and TRBJ2-5; D is undetermined. Germline V gene lookup returns CDR1 SGHTA and CDR2 FQGNSA. The CDR3 sequence is 15 residues long. Trimming cost V 1 base and J 2 bases, with 11 bases left between them. CDR3 region: CASSLVALSQETQYF. In DNA form, the CDR3 reads TGTGCCAGCAGCTTAGTGGCACTATCTCAAGAGACCCAGTACTTC.

CDR3 nucleotides: TGCAGTGCTAGAGATTCGGGGACTAGCGGGTCGAGCTCCTACAATGAGCAGTTCTTC. As protein: CSARDSGTSGSSSYNEQFF. The chain uses TRBV20-1 and TRBJ2-1; 12 bases align to TRBD2. The CDR3 runs to 19 residues. Looked up from germline, CDR1 is DFQATT and CDR2 is SNEGSKA (reference sequence). J gave up 0 bases and V 0 bases, and 9 bases lay outside the gene matches.

This rearrangement joins TRBV7-9 to TRBJ2-7; D tentatively fits TRBD1 or TRBD2 (5 bases each). From germline, CDR1 is SEHNR and CDR2 FQNEAQ (reference sequence). Trimming cost V 2 bases and J 6 bases, with 14 bases left between them. The CDR3 contains 14 residues. The CDR3 nucleotides read TGTGCCAGCAGCTTACCCGGGGCCTTCCCCGAGCAGTACTTC. The encoded protein is CASSLPGAFPEQYF.

The chain uses TRBV2 and TRBJ2-7, with 9 bases identical to TRBD2. In germline, CDR1 is SNHLY, CDR2 FYNNEI. This CDR3 has 15 residues. The J segment lost 3 bases and the V segment lost 0 bases, leaving 3 bases of the junction unmatched. As DNA, the CDR3 is TGTGCCAGCAGTGAAGCGCTTAGCGGGAGCTACGAGCAGTACTTC. Its protein product is CASSEALSGSYEQYF.

The V gene is TRBV25-1, the J gene TRBJ1-1; TRBD1 matches 9 bases. J lost 4 bases, V lost 3 bases, and 6 bases had no gene match. The length of the CDR3 is 15 residues. The germline gives CDR1 MGHDK, CDR2 SYGVNS. In DNA form, the CDR3 reads TGTGCCAGCAGTGAGTGGGACAGGGAAGGCACTGAAGCTTTCTTT. It specifies CASSEWDREGTEAFF.

The V and J genes are TRBV7-9 and TRBJ1-1; D remains unclear. The V gene's germline CDR1 is SEHNR and CDR2 FQNEAQ (reference sequence). V gave up 4 bases and J gave up 4 bases, with 13 bases separating them. The CDR3 runs to 14 residues. In DNA form, the CDR3 reads TGTGCCAGCAGCTCGGACCTGAGGAGCACTGAAGCTTTCTTT. Translating it yields CASSSDLRSTEAFF.

The gene calls are TRBV12-3 or TRBV12-4 and TRBJ2-2; D call uncertain. This CDR3 comprises 12 residues. V dropped 1 base and J dropped 7 bases, with 4 bases sitting between them. The CDR3 is CASSLGDGELFF. The CDR3 bases are TGTGCCAGCAGTTTAGGGGACGGGGAGCTGTTTTTT.

This sequence joins TRBV13 and TRBJ2-5; D not certain. V lost 7 bases to trimming and J lost 7 bases, with 13 bases between them. Germline CDR1 reads PRHDT; CDR2 reads FYEKMQ (reference sequence). The CDR3 is 12 amino acids. As DNA, the CDR3 is TGTGCCAGCAACGATCAATCCCGGACCCAGTACTTC. The encoded protein is CASNDQSRTQYF.

The rearrangement uses TRBV10-2 and TRBJ2-5; 11 bases are a match to TRBD2. CDR3 size: 14 residues. CDR1 and CDR2 from the germline V gene are WSHSY and SAAADI. The V segment lost 8 bases and the J segment 2 bases; nucleotides outside the gene matches: 4. This chain's CDR3 is CASLAGGPQETQYF. In DNA form, the CDR3 reads TGCGCCAGCCTAGCGGGAGGCCCACAAGAGACCCAGTACTTC.